One and the same sample provided the 24 T cell receptor beta chains below, sequenced in a study of T cells and Merkel cell carcinoma outcomes. The protocol was immunoSEQ multiplex PCR, while the TCRdb copy is restricted to in-frame clones and leaves out a portion. In the table there are some 19,000 clones, approximately 80% of which are singletons. Sequencing was done on a sample of tumor tissue from Merkel cell carcinoma. The receptors derive from a human donor with Merkel cell carcinoma.

This chain uses TRBV7-8 with TRBJ2-3; D is perhaps TRBD1 (5 bases). Trimming shortened V by 5 bases and J by 7 bases, and 7 bases separated the two germline ends. CDR3 length: 11 residues. Germline V lookup: CDR1 SGHVS, CDR2 FQNEAQ. CDR3 DNA sequence: TGTGCCAGCAGCGGGGCCCATACGCAGTATTTT. Protein product: CASSGAHTQYF.

The genes are TRBV6-6 and TRBJ1-3; tentatively, D is TRBD1 (6 bases). The CDR3 has 13 amino acids. Germline CDR1 reads MNHNY; CDR2 reads SVGAGI (reference sequence). Deletions cut 6 bases from V and 8 bases from J, with 14 bases between. The CDR3 DNA is TGTGCCAGCAGCATCAACAGGGTGGACACCATATATTTT. Its protein is CASSINRVDTIYF.

The rearrangement links TRBV5-6 to TRBJ2-6; no reliable D call. Germline V gives CDR1 SGHDT, CDR2 YYEEEE. V lost 4 bases, J lost 3 bases, and 5 bases lay in between. The CDR3 spans 13 residues. CDR3 bases: TGTGCCAGCAGCGACGGTGGGGCCAACGTCCTGACTTTC. Translating it yields CASSDGGANVLTF.

A few counts support this clone. The genes are TRBV7-9 and TRBJ2-1, with D hard to call. Trimming cost V 7 bases and J 0 bases, with 13 bases left between them. This CDR3 comprises 15 residues. In germline, CDR1 is SEHNR, CDR2 FQNEAQ (reference sequence). CDR3 sequence reads: CASTPFSFSYNEQFF. The CDR3 nucleotides read TGTGCCAGCACCCCTTTTTCCTTCTCCTACAATGAGCAGTTCTTC. Based on the CDR3 plus reference TRBV7-9 and TRBJ2-1, the full variable domain is DTGVSQNPRHKITKRGQNVTFRCDPISEHNRLYWYRQTLGQGPEFLTYFQNEAQLEKSRLLSDRFSAERPKGSFSTLEIQRTEQGDSAMYLCASTPFSFSYNEQFFGPGTRLTVL.

V is TRBV4-1 and J is TRBJ2-1; D call uncertain. Trimming shortened V by 4 bases and J by 4 bases, and 5 bases separated the two germline ends. This CDR3 spans 12 amino acids. In germline, CDR1 is MGHRA, CDR2 YSYEKL. In nucleotides, the CDR3 is TGCGCCAGCAGCCCCAAATACAATGAGCAGTTCTTC. Translating it yields CASSPKYNEQFF.

The rearrangement uses TRBV28 and TRBJ2-5; D is unclear. Trimming shortened V by 1 base and J by 6 bases, and 12 bases separated the two germline ends. Germline loops: CDR1 MDHEN, CDR2 SYDVKM. The CDR3 has 14 residues. For the CDR3, the DNA is TGTGCCAGCAGTTTATCAGGTCAGCCGCAGACCCAGTACTTC. Its translation is CASSLSGQPQTQYF.

The gene calls are TRBV7-8 and TRBJ1-3; 8 positions match TRBD1. Per germline, CDR1 SGHVS and CDR2 FQNEAQ. The junction had 9 bases not matched to a gene; V was cut back by 6 bases and J by 5 bases. This CDR3 is 15 amino acids long. The CDR3 here is CASRNPQGARNTIYF. The CDR3 DNA reads as TGTGCCAGCAGGAATCCCCAGGGGGCTAGAAACACCATATATTTT.

The chain has TRBV13 and TRBJ1-1, with D tentatively TRBD1 (5 bases). CDR1 and CDR2 from the germline V gene are PRHDT and FYEKMQ (reference sequence). Between the trimmed V and J ends, which lost 6 bases and 7 bases, there was a span of 18 bases. The CDR3 sequence is 14 residues long. CDR3 nucleotide sequence: TGTGCCAGCAGGGAACGGAGGGGAGCCATTGAAGCTTTCTTT. Its translation is CASRERRGAIEAFF.

The sample holds one count of this clone. The chain combines TRBV9 with TRBJ2-5, with D uncertain. Trimming shortened V by 0 bases and J by 3 bases, and 9 bases separated the two germline ends. Looked up from germline, CDR1 is SGDLS and CDR2 is YYNGEE. The CDR3 is 14 amino acids. The DNA of the CDR3 is TGTGCCAGCAGCGTAGATCCAGGAAAAGAGACCCAGTACTTC. Its protein product is CASSVDPGKETQYF.

This clone has only a few counts. This chain joins TRBV5-1 and TRBJ2-3; the match to TRBD1 covers 7 bases. This CDR3 has 15 amino acids. From germline, CDR1 is SGHRS and CDR2 YFSETQ. Trimming cost V 5 bases and J 1 base; bases outside gene matches: 7. CDR3 protein: CASRGGQPGTDTQYF. The CDR3 DNA reads TGCGCCAGCAGAGGGGGACAGCCGGGCACAGATACGCAGTATTTT.

This chain joins TRBV28 and TRBJ2-1, with a tentative D call TRBD1 (6 bases). The CDR3 length is 14 residues. V lost 4 bases and J lost 3, with 10 bases in between. Germline CDR1 reads MDHEN; CDR2 reads SYDVKM. DNA for the CDR3: TGTGCCAGCAGTTCCACAGGGATCTACAATGAGCAGTTCTTC. It encodes CASSSTGIYNEQFF. Supplemented by reference TRBV28 and TRBJ2-1, the full variable domain reads DVKVTQSSRYLVKRTGEKVFLECVQDMDHENMFWYRQDPGLGLRLIYFSYDVKMKEKGDIPEGYSVSREKKERFSLILESASTNQTSMYLCASSSTGIYNEQFFGPGTRLTVL.

The rearrangement uses TRBV19 and TRBJ2-3; D is undetermined. V was pared by 5 bases and J by 0 bases, with 3 bases between. The CDR3 length is 12 residues. CDR1 LNHDA and CDR2 SQIVND come from the germline V gene (reference sequence). The CDR3 here is CASSASTDTQYF. CDR3 nucleotide sequence: TGTGCCAGTAGTGCTAGCACAGATACGCAGTATTTT.

The gene calls are TRBV7-9 and TRBJ1-1; D gene uncertain. The CDR3 has 15 residues. Germline values: CDR1 SEHNR, CDR2 FQNEAQ (reference sequence). Trimming shortened V by 4 bases and J by 1 base, and 13 bases separated the two germline ends. The CDR3 reads CASSSHGTRNTEAFF. Written as DNA, the CDR3 is TGTGCCAGCAGCTCCCACGGCACGCGGAACACTGAAGCTTTCTTT.

V is TRBV25-1 and J is TRBJ1-2; maybe TRBD1 (5 bases). Germline values: CDR1 MGHDK, CDR2 SYGVNS. CDR3 length equals 13 residues. Deletions cut 1 base from V and 5 bases from J, with 8 bases between. CDR3 sequence: CASSEFGGYGYTF. The CDR3 DNA follows: TGTGCCAGCAGTGAATTTGGGGGATATGGCTACACCTTC.

In its sample, this clone was seen a few times. This chain connects TRBV6-8 to TRBJ1-5, with D possibly being TRBD1 (6 bases). Germline loops: CDR1 MNHGY, CDR2 SAAAGT. The CDR3 is made up of 13 amino acids. The germline V and J ends were trimmed by 11 bases and 3 bases, with 14 bases remaining between them. CDR3 nucleotides: TGTGCCCGGGGGGCAGTTTTCAATCAGCCCCAGCATTTT. Its translation is CARGAVFNQPQHF.

As concerns this clone: Other nucleotide sequences in the sample specify the same CDR3. This chain links TRBV4-1 with TRBJ2-5; 8 bases match TRBD2. Germline values: CDR1 MGHRA, CDR2 YSYEKL. The V and J ends lost 5 bases and 8 bases, in that order; junction bases with no gene match: 16. CDR3 size: 16 residues. The CDR3 region is CASSTWLLAGFDTQYF. In DNA, the CDR3 is TGCGCCAGCAGCACTTGGTTATTAGCGGGGTTCGACACCCAGTACTTC.

The chain uses TRBV9 and TRBJ2-2; no clear D gene. Between the trimmed V and J ends, which lost 7 bases and 1 base, there was a span of 5 bases. Looked up from germline, CDR1 is SGDLS and CDR2 is YYNGEE. The CDR3 consists of 12 residues. The CDR3 DNA is TGTGCCAGCGGATGGAACACCGGGGAGCTGTTTTTT. Translation gives CASGWNTGELFF.

The chain couples TRBV18 to TRBJ1-1; the D is unclear. CDR3 size: 13 residues. V was shortened by 3 bases and J by 4 bases, with 9 bases between the two germline ends. Germline CDR1 reads KGHSH; CDR2 reads LQKENI. CDR3 bases: TGTGCCAGCTCACCCGGGCGGTCCACTGAAGCTTTCTTT. Its protein product is CASSPGRSTEAFF.

The genes are TRBV2 and TRBJ1-6, with a tentative D call TRBD1 (6 bases). There are 17 residues in the CDR3. Germline values: CDR1 SNHLY, CDR2 FYNNEI. The V and J ends lost 1 base and 2 bases respectively, with 12 bases between them. CDR3 in DNA: TGTGCCAGCAGTGAAGGTCTAAGGGGGACCTATAATTCACCCCTCCACTTT. This encodes CASSEGLRGTYNSPLHF.

This clone showed up just once. Here the CDR3 reads CASSTDPYTGELFF. CDR3 nucleotide sequence: TGTGCCAGCAGTACGGACCCATACACCGGGGAGCTGTTTTTT. V gene TRBV6-4 combines with J gene TRBJ2-2, with no clear D. This CDR3 is built from 14 residues. Trimming cost V 5 bases and J 3 bases, with 10 bases left between them. CDR1 is MRHNA, CDR2 SNTAGT, per germline.

V and J are TRBV19 and TRBJ2-5, with unresolved D. From germline, CDR1 is LNHDA and CDR2 SQIVND (reference sequence). The CDR3 is made up of 15 amino acids. V dropped 3 bases and J dropped 2 bases, with 13 bases sitting between them. CDR3 region: CASSIEWALQETQYF. The CDR3 nucleotides read TGTGCCAGTAGTATCGAGTGGGCTTTACAAGAGACCCAGTACTTC.

By sample fraction, this clone is medium-sized (0.01 to 0.1%). The rearrangement uses TRBV4-1 and TRBJ2-1; D perhaps matches TRBD1 (6 bases). V was clipped by 5 bases and J by 7 bases, with 12 bases between them. This CDR3 is 13 amino acids long. Germline assignment: CDR1 MGHRA and CDR2 YSYEKL. CDR3 in DNA: TGCGCCAGCAGCTCCCGGGGACATAATGAGCAGTTCTTC. Amino acids: CASSSRGHNEQFF.

The chain joins TRBV10-3 to TRBJ1-5; D is undetermined. Germline V gene lookup returns CDR1 ENHRY and CDR2 SYGVKD. V was trimmed by 4 bases and J by 7 bases, leaving 14 bases between them. The CDR3 sequence is 14 residues long. The CDR3, as DNA: TGTGCCATCAGTGCCCTCCCTCGGCGGCAGCCCCAGCATTTT. Protein sequence: CAISALPRRQPQHF.

The rearrangement uses TRBV5-6 and TRBJ1-2, with 11 bases fitting TRBD1. CDR1 is SGHDT and CDR2 is YYEEEE in the germline V gene. The ends lost 4 bases at V and 4 bases at J; junction bases unmatched: 3. This CDR3 is built from 14 residues. CDR3: CASSGTGGAYGYTF. DNA of the CDR3: TGTGCCAGCAGCGGGACAGGGGGGGCCTATGGCTACACCTTC.